These T cell receptor beta chains were read from a single sample in a study of blood T cell dynamics during melanoma immunotherapy. Libraries were prepared by immunoSEQ multiplex PCR; TCRdb keeps only in-frame clonotypes and omits some of them. The sample lists under 15,000 clones; 86% were seen once. The sequencing here drew on blood, taken from a patient treated with checkpoint blockade. These TCRs come from a human donor with melanoma. Each CDR3 is given with its conserved first and last residue. The D gene is left open where the match is weak. Clone size is stated in some rows and not others, as once, few, many or a class when expanded.

clone size: once
V gene: TRBV7-2
J gene: TRBJ1-3
D gene: -
CDR3 protein: CASIPPVQRSGNTIYF
CDR3 DNA: TGTGCCAGCATCCCCCCCGTACAGCGCTCTGGAAACACCATATATTTT

clone size: -
V gene: TRBV7-3
J gene: TRBJ2-7
D gene: TRBD2
CDR3 protein: CASSVTSGETYEQYF
CDR3 DNA: TGTGCCAGCAGCGTTACTAGCGGGGAAACCTACGAGCAGTACTTC

clone size: -
V gene: TRBV2
J gene: TRBJ2-7
D gene: -
CDR3 protein: CASLDYEQYF
CDR3 DNA: TGTGCCAGCCTCGACTACGAGCAGTACTTC

clone size: -
V gene: TRBV6-1
J gene: TRBJ2-7
D gene: -
CDR3 protein: CASSEALGSYEQYF
CDR3 DNA: TGTGCCAGCAGTGAGGCACTGGGATCCTACGAGCAGTACTTC

clone size: -
V gene: TRBV5-1
J gene: TRBJ2-7
D gene: TRBD1
CDR3 protein: CASSIWTGRNEQYF
CDR3 DNA: TGCGCCAGCAGCATTTGGACAGGGCGCAACGAGCAGTACTTC

clone size: -
V gene: TRBV7-2
J gene: TRBJ1-3
D gene: -
CDR3 protein: CASSLGVTSGNTIYF
CDR3 DNA: TGTGCCAGCAGCCTCGGGGTAACCTCTGGAAACACCATATATTTT

clone size: -
V gene: TRBV18
J gene: TRBJ2-7
D gene: -
CDR3 protein: CASSLSGTVAYEQYF
CDR3 DNA: TGTGCCAGCTCACTTAGCGGGACAGTCGCCTACGAGCAGTACTTC

clone size: -
V gene: TRBV5-4
J gene: TRBJ2-7
D gene: -
CDR3 protein: CASSFGLLEQYF
CDR3 DNA: TGTGCCAGCAGCTTTGGTCTCCTCGAGCAGTACTTC

clone size: -
V gene: TRBV5-4
J gene: TRBJ2-3
D gene: TRBD2
CDR3 protein: CASSLEPLAGADTQYF
CDR3 DNA: TGTGCCAGCAGCTTGGAACCCCTAGCGGGCGCAGATACGCAGTATTTT

clone size: -
V gene: TRBV19
J gene: TRBJ1-2
D gene: -
CDR3 protein: CASNPDGNYGYTF
CDR3 DNA: TGTGCCAGTAACCCCGACGGTAACTATGGCTACACCTTC

clone size: -
V gene: TRBV7-2
J gene: TRBJ1-2
D gene: TRBD1
CDR3 protein: CASSWERQGSYGYTF
CDR3 DNA: TGTGCCAGCAGCTGGGAAAGACAGGGAAGCTATGGCTACACCTTC

clone size: -
V gene: TRBV19
J gene: TRBJ1-2
D gene: -
CDR3 protein: CASSPSGTEANYGYTF
CDR3 DNA: TGTGCCAGTAGTCCTTCCGGGACCGAAGCTAACTATGGCTACACCTTC

clone size: -
V gene: TRBV27
J gene: TRBJ2-1
D gene: -
CDR3 protein: CASREGGGFYNEQFF
CDR3 DNA: TGTGCCAGCAGGGAGGGTGGGGGGTTCTACAATGAGCAGTTCTTC

clone size: once
V gene: TRBV6-5
J gene: TRBJ2-5
D gene: -
CDR3 protein: CASSYSIQGTEETQYF
CDR3 DNA: TGTGCCAGCAGTTACTCGATTCAGGGGACGGAAGAGACCCAGTACTTC

clone size: -
V gene: TRBV6-5
J gene: TRBJ1-6
D gene: TRBD1
CDR3 protein: CASSRQGAMPLHF
CDR3 DNA: TGTGCCAGCAGCCGACAGGGGGCAATGCCCCTCCACTTT

clone size: -
V gene: TRBV5-4
J gene: TRBJ2-7
D gene: -
CDR3 protein: CASSLEGTGYEQYF
CDR3 DNA: TGTGCCAGCAGCTTGGAGGGTACCGGATACGAGCAGTACTTC

clone size: -
V gene: TRBV2
J gene: TRBJ1-2
D gene: -
CDR3 protein: CASSEARLSRGKVNYGYTF
CDR3 DNA: TGTGCCAGCAGTGAAGCGCGTCTATCCAGGGGAAAAGTGAACTATGGCTACACCTTC

clone size: -
V gene: TRBV7-9
J gene: TRBJ2-2
D gene: -
CDR3 protein: CASRRDETNTGELFF
CDR3 DNA: TGTGCCAGCAGACGGGACGAAACGAACACCGGGGAGCTGTTTTTT

clone size: -
V gene: TRBV2
J gene: TRBJ1-3
D gene: TRBD1
CDR3 protein: CASSEQGANGNTIYF
CDR3 DNA: TGTGCCAGCAGTGAACAGGGGGCGAACGGAAACACCATATATTTT

clone size: -
V gene: TRBV5-6
J gene: TRBJ2-7
D gene: TRBD1
CDR3 protein: CASSLTGGYEQYF
CDR3 DNA: TGTGCCAGCAGCTTAACAGGGGGCTACGAGCAGTACTTC

clone size: -
V gene: TRBV6-1
J gene: TRBJ2-7
D gene: TRBD1
CDR3 protein: CASRPRGPYEQYF
CDR3 DNA: TGTGCCAGCAGACCTAGGGGGCCCTACGAGCAGTACTTC

clone size: -
V gene: TRBV19
J gene: TRBJ2-5
D gene: TRBD2
CDR3 protein: CASSIASSGGGETQYF
CDR3 DNA: TGTGCCAGTAGTATAGCCTCTAGCGGGGGAGGAGAGACCCAGTACTTC

clone size: few
V gene: TRBV9
J gene: TRBJ2-7
D gene: -
CDR3 protein: CASSVQGSYEQYF
CDR3 DNA: TGTGCCAGCAGCGTACAGGGCTCCTACGAGCAGTACTTC

clone size: -
V gene: TRBV5-4
J gene: TRBJ2-5
D gene: TRBD2
CDR3 protein: CASSSTSGRQETQYF
CDR3 DNA: TGTGCCAGCAGCTCGACTAGCGGGCGTCAAGAGACCCAGTACTTC

clone size: -
V gene: TRBV28
J gene: TRBJ1-2
D gene: -
CDR3 protein: CASSLTVGGYTF
CDR3 DNA: TGTGCCAGCAGCTTGACAGTGGGTGGCTACACCTTC

clone size: -
V gene: TRBV5-4
J gene: TRBJ2-1
D gene: -
CDR3 protein: CASTPWLTGGSNEQFF
CDR3 DNA: TGTGCCAGCACCCCTTGGTTGACAGGAGGGTCCAATGAGCAGTTCTTC

clone size: -
V gene: TRBV5-4
J gene: TRBJ2-6
D gene: TRBD2
CDR3 protein: CASSFIAGFSGANVLTF
CDR3 DNA: TGTGCCAGCAGCTTTATAGCGGGGTTCTCTGGGGCCAACGTCCTGACTTTC

clone size: once
V gene: TRBV15
J gene: TRBJ2-7
D gene: -
CDR3 protein: CATSRDARGYEQYF
CDR3 DNA: TGTGCCACCAGCAGAGATGCGCGCGGCTACGAGCAGTACTTC

clone size: -
V gene: TRBV6-1
J gene: TRBJ2-1
D gene: TRBD2
CDR3 protein: CASSVQPLGAGGGNEQFF
CDR3 DNA: TGTGCCAGCAGTGTCCAGCCTTTGGGGGCGGGAGGAGGGAATGAGCAGTTCTTC

clone size: -
V gene: TRBV27
J gene: TRBJ1-2
D gene: -
CDR3 protein: CASSLGVPSGYTF
CDR3 DNA: TGTGCCAGCAGTTTAGGGGTGCCCTCTGGCTACACCTTC

clone size: -
V gene: TRBV4-2
J gene: TRBJ2-2
D gene: -
CDR3 protein: CASSQSEWRNTGELFF
CDR3 DNA: TGTGCCAGCAGCCAAAGTGAGTGGAGGAACACCGGGGAGCTGTTTTTT